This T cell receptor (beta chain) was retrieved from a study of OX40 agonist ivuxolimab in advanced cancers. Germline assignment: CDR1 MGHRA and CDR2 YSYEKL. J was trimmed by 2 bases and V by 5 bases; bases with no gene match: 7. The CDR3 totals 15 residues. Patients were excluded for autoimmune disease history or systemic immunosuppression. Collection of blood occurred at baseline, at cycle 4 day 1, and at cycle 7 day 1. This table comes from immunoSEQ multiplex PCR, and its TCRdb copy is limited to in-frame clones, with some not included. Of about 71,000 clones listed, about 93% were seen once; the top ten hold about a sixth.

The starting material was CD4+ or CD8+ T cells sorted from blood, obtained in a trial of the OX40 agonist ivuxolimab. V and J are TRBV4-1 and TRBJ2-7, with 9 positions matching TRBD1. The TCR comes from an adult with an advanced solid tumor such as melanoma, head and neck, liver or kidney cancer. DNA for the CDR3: TGCGCCAGCAGCGGAGGGACAGGGACAACCTACGAGCAGTACTTC. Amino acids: CASSGGTGTTYEQYF.